Listed below are T cell receptor beta chains from one sample, sequenced in a study of regulatory T cells in long-lasting Graves disease. TCRdb called the multiplex PCR reads again in MiXCR, with one record for every CDR3 protein. The sample carries under 300,000 distinct CDR3 sequences, 20% to 25% recorded once. The sample in question was peripheral blood mononuclear cells (PBMCs), obtained at new diagnosis, from a patient treated with antithyroid drugs. These receptors originate from a female donor with Graves disease. CDR3s include the opening cysteine and the closing phenylalanine or tryptophan. The order of the fields is V gene, D gene, clone size, J gene, CDR3 protein, CDR3 DNA. D genes are given only for firm matches. Clone size is given for some rows only: seen once, a few or many times, or a class if the clone is expanded.

TRBV7-2	NA	few	TRBJ1-3	CAGSTRDGATVGTIYF	TGTGCCGGCAGCACTCGGGACGGAGCAACGGTGGGCACCATATATTTT
TRBV3-1	NA	many	TRBJ2-7	CASSQVDEQYF	TGTGCCAGCAGCCAAGTGGACGAGCAGTACTTC
TRBV20-1	NA	many	TRBJ2-5	CSARGGEGVETQYF	TGCAGTGCTAGAGGCGGGGAAGGGGTGGAGACCCAGTACTTC
TRBV5-1	NA	NA	TRBJ1-1	CASNSREGNTEAFF	TGCGCCAGCAACTCCAGGGAGGGGAACACTGAAGCTTTCTTT
TRBV7-2	TRBD2	many	TRBJ2-1	CASRTGTSRYNEQFF	TGTGCCAGTCGGACCGGGACTAGCAGGTACAATGAGCAGTTCTTC
TRBV18	NA	many	TRBJ2-1	CASSPVSTGEQFF	TGTGCCAGCTCACCAGTTTCTACAGGGGAGCAGTTCTTC
TRBV5-1	NA	many	TRBJ1-1	CASSLYPGNTEAFF	TGCGCCAGCAGCTTGTACCCAGGCAACACTGAAGCTTTCTTT
TRBV2	NA	many	TRBJ2-7	CASLKDGYEQYF	TGTGCCAGCCTAAAAGACGGGTACGAGCAGTACTTC
TRBV11-3	NA	many	TRBJ2-3	CASSPIRGYTDTQYF	TGTGCCAGCAGCCCAATACGCGGATACACAGATACGCAGTATTTT
TRBV7-8	NA	many	TRBJ2-1	CASSRPGSYNEQFF	TGTGCCAGCAGCCGACCCGGTTCCTACAATGAGCAGTTCTTC
TRBV6-2/TRBV6-3	NA	many	TRBJ1-1	CASSEHKTEAFF	TGTGCCAGCAGTGAACACAAAACTGAAGCTTTCTTT
TRBV2	NA	many	TRBJ2-7	CASKGTQRFSYEQYF	TGTGCCAGCAAGGGCACTCAGCGTTTCTCCTACGAGCAGTACTTC
TRBV20-1	TRBD1	many	TRBJ2-5	CSAQDRVSYETQYF	TGCAGTGCTCAGGACAGGGTGAGCTATGAGACCCAGTACTTC
TRBV28	NA	many	TRBJ2-4	CASSLVPGKNIQYF	TGTGCCAGCAGTTTAGTGCCAGGGAAAAACATTCAGTACTTC
TRBV2	NA	many	TRBJ2-1	CASKVRDSSYNEQFF	TGTGCCAGCAAGGTTAGGGACTCCTCCTACAATGAGCAGTTCTTC
TRBV5-1	TRBD1	many	TRBJ1-1	CASSEQGGSAAFF	TGCGCCAGCAGCGAACAGGGGGGGTCTGCGGCTTTCTTT
TRBV18	NA	NA	TRBJ2-5	CASSPKGTQYF	TGTGCCAGCTCACCTAAAGGGACCCAGTACTTC
TRBV5-1	NA	many	TRBJ2-2	CASSLVEPPGELFF	TGCGCCAGCAGCTTGGTTGAGCCCCCCGGGGAGCTGTTTTTT
TRBV20-1	TRBD2	many	TRBJ2-7	CSARDPGTSGRAVYEQYF	TGCAGTGCTAGAGATCCCGGGACTAGCGGGAGGGCCGTCTACGAGCAGTACTTC
TRBV7-2	NA	many	TRBJ1-4	CASSLSAVDEKLFF	TGTGCCAGCAGCTTATCGGCGGTGGATGAAAAACTGTTTTTT
TRBV30	TRBD1	many	TRBJ1-2	CAYESRDRADHYGYTF	TGTGCCTACGAGTCCCGGGACAGGGCTGATCACTATGGCTACACCTTC
TRBV13	TRBD1	NA	TRBJ2-3	CASIVTGADTQYF	TGTGCCAGCATCGTGACAGGGGCGGATACGCAGTATTTT
TRBV15	NA	many	TRBJ2-5	CATSRDREGETQYF	TGTGCCACCAGCAGAGACAGGGAAGGGGAGACCCAGTACTTC
TRBV20-1	TRBD1	many	TRBJ2-1	CSATDRVFYNEQFF	TGCAGTGCAACCGACAGGGTTTTCTACAATGAGCAGTTCTTC
TRBV6-1	TRBD2	NA	TRBJ2-1	CAVLAGEGREQFF	TGTGCCGTACTAGCCGGGGAGGGCCGTGAGCAGTTCTTC
TRBV6-1	TRBD2	many	TRBJ2-1	CASSGLSGRRNEQFF	TGTGCCAGCAGCGGTTTGAGCGGGAGGCGCAATGAGCAGTTCTTC
TRBV6-5	NA	many	TRBJ1-1	CASSYTPAGPDMNTEAFF	TGTGCCAGCAGTTACACCCCAGCCGGGCCAGATATGAACACTGAAGCTTTCTTT
TRBV6-1	TRBD1	NA	TRBJ2-2	CASSGRGYAGELFF	TGTGCCAGCAGCGGCAGGGGGTATGCGGGGGAGCTGTTTTTT
TRBV5-4	TRBD1	NA	TRBJ2-1	CASSAWDRGNEQFF	TGTGCCAGCAGCGCCTGGGACAGGGGGAATGAGCAGTTCTTC
TRBV15	NA	many	TRBJ1-5	CATSRDTSLAAQHF	TGTGCCACCAGCAGGGACACCTCTTTAGCGGCCCAGCATTTT
TRBV7-6	NA	many	TRBJ1-1	CASSLLDSMNTEAFF	TGTGCCAGCAGCTTATTAGACAGTATGAACACTGAAGCTTTCTTT
TRBV2	NA	many	TRBJ2-5	CASKTGGEGETQYF	TGTGCCAGCAAAACCGGGGGCGAGGGGGAGACCCAGTACTTC
TRBV18	TRBD1	many	TRBJ1-2	CASSPTPGQGRVGYTF	TGTGCCAGCTCACCGACTCCGGGACAGGGAAGAGTTGGCTACACCTTC
TRBV2	NA	many	TRBJ2-7	CASKDLNYEQYF	TGTGCCAGTAAGGACTTAAACTACGAGCAGTACTTC
TRBV4-1	NA	few	TRBJ2-5	CASSQGQVRETQYF	TGCGCCAGCAGCCAAGGGCAGGTCCGGGAGACCCAGTACTTC
TRBV20-1	NA	few	TRBJ2-7	CSATSPADLSYEQYF	TGCAGTGCTACCTCCCCCGCGGACCTCTCCTACGAGCAGTACTTC
TRBV7-2	NA	many	TRBJ2-1	CASSHGSSYNEQFF	TGTGCCAGCAGCCACGGATCCTCCTACAATGAGCAGTTCTTC
TRBV5-5	TRBD1	NA	TRBJ2-1	CASSGGTGYNEQFF	TGTGCCAGCAGCGGCGGGACAGGGTACAATGAGCAGTTCTTC
TRBV6-1	TRBD1	many	TRBJ2-7	CASTRTGLYEQYF	TGTGCCAGCACTCGGACAGGCCTCTACGAGCAGTACTTC
TRBV11-3	TRBD1	few	TRBJ2-1	CASSSGQGTSDEQFF	TGTGCCAGCAGCTCTGGACAGGGGACAAGCGATGAGCAGTTCTTC
TRBV12-3/TRBV12-4	TRBD1	many	TRBJ2-1	CASSRRDRGGYNEQFF	TGTGCCAGCAGCCGACGGGACAGGGGAGGGTACAATGAGCAGTTCTTC